This is a list of T cell receptor beta chains from one sample in a study of cytomegalovirus exposure and HLA in healthy donors. Assay used: immunoSEQ multiplex PCR; TCRdb lists only in-frame clones, some missing. The profile shows about 82,000 clones, roughly 94% of them singletons. Specimen: PBMCs. These receptors originate from a woman under 30 in good health and CMV-seronegative. Each CDR3 is given with its conserved first and last residue. The order of the fields is D gene, clone size, J gene, V gene, CDR3 protein, CDR3 DNA. A D gene is named only where the DNA matches it firmly. The size field is filled for only some rows; it gives once, few, many or a size class.

D gene: TRBD1
clone size: -
J gene: TRBJ2-5
V gene: TRBV7-2
CDR3 protein: CASFLTGAAQYF
CDR3 DNA: TGTGCCAGCTTTCTTACAGGGGCGGCCCAGTACTTC

D gene: TRBD1
clone size: -
J gene: TRBJ1-2
V gene: TRBV6-5
CDR3 protein: CASSYRDRDYGYTF
CDR3 DNA: TGTGCCAGCAGTTACCGGGACAGGGACTATGGCTACACCTTC

D gene: -
clone size: -
J gene: TRBJ1-4
V gene: TRBV18
CDR3 protein: CASSERATNEKLFF
CDR3 DNA: TGTGCCAGCTCAGAGAGGGCAACTAATGAAAAACTGTTTTTT

D gene: -
clone size: -
J gene: TRBJ2-5
V gene: TRBV2
CDR3 protein: CASRSRGAQETQYF
CDR3 DNA: TGTGCCAGCAGGAGCCGCGGAGCCCAAGAGACCCAGTACTTC

D gene: -
clone size: -
J gene: TRBJ2-3
V gene: TRBV11-3
CDR3 protein: CASSARSTSTDTQYF
CDR3 DNA: TGTGCCAGCAGCGCTAGATCTACGAGCACAGATACGCAGTATTTT

D gene: TRBD1
clone size: -
J gene: TRBJ1-2
V gene: TRBV7-8
CDR3 protein: CASSPGQGGDYGYTF
CDR3 DNA: TGTGCCAGCAGCCCAGGACAGGGTGGGGACTATGGCTACACCTTC

D gene: TRBD2
clone size: -
J gene: TRBJ2-3
V gene: TRBV11-2
CDR3 protein: CASSLATSGGGDTQYF
CDR3 DNA: TGTGCCAGCAGCTTAGCGACTAGCGGGGGGGGAGATACGCAGTATTTT

D gene: -
clone size: -
J gene: TRBJ1-1
V gene: TRBV2
CDR3 protein: CASTSTLGVNTEAFF
CDR3 DNA: TGTGCCAGCACCTCAACCCTAGGGGTGAACACTGAAGCTTTCTTT

D gene: TRBD1
clone size: -
J gene: TRBJ1-4
V gene: TRBV5-1
CDR3 protein: CASRQGTGASNEKLFF
CDR3 DNA: TGCGCCAGCAGGCAGGGGACAGGGGCCTCTAATGAAAAACTGTTTTTT

D gene: TRBD2
clone size: -
J gene: TRBJ2-1
V gene: TRBV5-1
CDR3 protein: CASMTSGDEQFF
CDR3 DNA: TGCGCCAGCATGACTAGCGGGGATGAGCAGTTCTTC

D gene: TRBD1
clone size: -
J gene: TRBJ2-5
V gene: TRBV5-1
CDR3 protein: CASSLAGQGQETQYF
CDR3 DNA: TGCGCCAGCAGCTTGGCCGGACAGGGACAAGAGACCCAGTACTTC

D gene: -
clone size: -
J gene: TRBJ2-6
V gene: TRBV5-1
CDR3 protein: CASSLRSTGANVLTF
CDR3 DNA: TGCGCCAGCAGCTTGCGGAGCACTGGGGCCAACGTCCTGACTTTC

D gene: TRBD1
clone size: once
J gene: TRBJ2-5
V gene: TRBV19
CDR3 protein: CASRLSGQGEETQYF
CDR3 DNA: TGTGCCAGTAGGCTCTCGGGACAGGGAGAAGAGACCCAGTACTTC

D gene: -
clone size: -
J gene: TRBJ2-3
V gene: TRBV18
CDR3 protein: CASSPPSGATDTQYF
CDR3 DNA: TGTGCCAGCTCACCACCGTCAGGGGCCACAGATACGCAGTATTTT

D gene: -
clone size: -
J gene: TRBJ1-2
V gene: TRBV6-4
CDR3 protein: CASSDSGGDGYTF
CDR3 DNA: TGTGCCAGCAGTGACTCAGGGGGAGATGGCTACACCTTC

D gene: TRBD1
clone size: -
J gene: TRBJ1-2
V gene: TRBV6-5
CDR3 protein: CASSYQQGLRYGYTF
CDR3 DNA: TGTGCCAGCAGTTATCAACAGGGGCTGCGCTATGGCTACACCTTC

D gene: -
clone size: -
J gene: TRBJ2-2
V gene: TRBV29-1
CDR3 protein: CSVELALADTGELFF
CDR3 DNA: TGCAGCGTTGAACTGGCTCTGGCCGACACCGGGGAGCTGTTTTTT

D gene: TRBD2
clone size: -
J gene: TRBJ2-1
V gene: TRBV6-5
CDR3 protein: CASSWGSGSPYNEQFF
CDR3 DNA: TGTGCCAGCAGTTGGGGTAGCGGGAGCCCCTACAATGAGCAGTTCTTC

D gene: TRBD1
clone size: -
J gene: TRBJ2-3
V gene: TRBV13
CDR3 protein: CASSNRGNTQYF
CDR3 DNA: TGTGCCAGCAGCAACAGGGGGAATACGCAGTATTTT

D gene: TRBD1
clone size: -
J gene: TRBJ2-1
V gene: TRBV5-1
CDR3 protein: CASSSGTGGGSYNEQFF
CDR3 DNA: TGCGCCAGCAGCTCCGGGACAGGGGGAGGGTCCTACAATGAGCAGTTCTTC

D gene: -
clone size: -
J gene: TRBJ2-7
V gene: TRBV10-3
CDR3 protein: CAITPTGTYEQYF
CDR3 DNA: TGTGCCATCACCCCTACGGGGACCTACGAGCAGTACTTC

D gene: TRBD2
clone size: -
J gene: TRBJ2-3
V gene: TRBV4-3
CDR3 protein: CASSQDIQRGADTQYF
CDR3 DNA: TGCGCCAGCAGCCAAGATATCCAGCGGGGGGCAGATACGCAGTATTTT

D gene: TRBD1
clone size: -
J gene: TRBJ1-5
V gene: TRBV5-5
CDR3 protein: CASSLVGRQGLGQPQHF
CDR3 DNA: TGTGCCAGCAGCTTGGTTGGTAGACAGGGTCTGGGTCAGCCCCAGCATTTT

D gene: -
clone size: -
J gene: TRBJ2-7
V gene: TRBV15
CDR3 protein: CATSPGVARGEQYF
CDR3 DNA: TGTGCCACCAGCCCCGGCGTGGCCAGGGGCGAGCAGTACTTC

D gene: TRBD1
clone size: -
J gene: TRBJ2-7
V gene: TRBV7-9
CDR3 protein: CASSLLGGTGVHEQYF
CDR3 DNA: TGTGCCAGCAGCTTACTTGGTGGGACAGGGGTCCACGAGCAGTACTTC

D gene: -
clone size: -
J gene: TRBJ2-4
V gene: TRBV6-5
CDR3 protein: CASSYSILLAKNIQYF
CDR3 DNA: TGTGCCAGCAGTTACTCAATTCTACTAGCCAAAAACATTCAGTACTTC

D gene: TRBD1
clone size: -
J gene: TRBJ1-3
V gene: TRBV7-6
CDR3 protein: CASSLGTGGAGNTIYF
CDR3 DNA: TGTGCCAGCAGCTTAGGGACAGGAGGAGCTGGAAACACCATATATTTT

D gene: TRBD1
clone size: -
J gene: TRBJ2-7
V gene: TRBV15
CDR3 protein: CATSRARTGEIHEQYF
CDR3 DNA: TGTGCCACCAGCAGAGCCAGGACAGGGGAGATCCACGAGCAGTACTTC

D gene: -
clone size: once
J gene: TRBJ2-7
V gene: TRBV5-6
CDR3 protein: CASSLRQGFGEQYF
CDR3 DNA: TGTGCCAGCAGCTTGAGGCAGGGATTCGGCGAGCAGTACTTC

D gene: TRBD1
clone size: -
J gene: TRBJ1-1
V gene: TRBV7-9
CDR3 protein: CASSYLQGATEAFF
CDR3 DNA: TGTGCCAGCAGCTACCTACAGGGGGCCACTGAAGCTTTCTTT

D gene: -
clone size: -
J gene: TRBJ2-1
V gene: TRBV5-1
CDR3 protein: CASSLVPQGKANEQFF
CDR3 DNA: TGCGCCAGCAGCTTGGTCCCCCAGGGTAAGGCCAATGAGCAGTTCTTC

D gene: TRBD1
clone size: -
J gene: TRBJ1-2
V gene: TRBV14
CDR3 protein: CASSPDRVRGYTF
CDR3 DNA: TGTGCCAGCAGTCCTGACAGGGTCAGGGGCTACACCTTC

D gene: -
clone size: -
J gene: TRBJ2-7
V gene: TRBV4-3
CDR3 protein: CASSQTMRAPEQYF
CDR3 DNA: TGCGCCAGCAGCCAAACGATGAGGGCACCCGAGCAGTACTTC

D gene: -
clone size: once
J gene: TRBJ2-2
V gene: TRBV28
CDR3 protein: CASSQDKNTGELFF
CDR3 DNA: TGTGCCAGCAGTCAAGACAAGAACACCGGGGAGCTGTTTTTT

D gene: TRBD2
clone size: -
J gene: TRBJ2-5
V gene: TRBV5-4
CDR3 protein: CASRPGTSGSQETQYF
CDR3 DNA: TGTGCCAGCAGGCCCGGAACTAGCGGATCACAAGAGACCCAGTACTTC

D gene: -
clone size: -
J gene: TRBJ1-3
V gene: TRBV5-6
CDR3 protein: CASSLTQGSSGNTIYF
CDR3 DNA: TGTGCCAGCAGCTTGACCCAGGGCTCTTCTGGAAACACCATATATTTT

D gene: TRBD2
clone size: -
J gene: TRBJ2-1
V gene: TRBV5-5
CDR3 protein: CASSYHGGLAGYGQFF
CDR3 DNA: TGTGCCAGCAGCTACCACGGGGGACTAGCGGGATACGGGCAGTTCTTC

D gene: TRBD1
clone size: -
J gene: TRBJ2-6
V gene: TRBV19
CDR3 protein: CATYGQGFSGANVLTF
CDR3 DNA: TGTGCCACCTACGGACAGGGCTTCTCTGGGGCCAACGTCCTGACTTTC

D gene: -
clone size: -
J gene: TRBJ1-5
V gene: TRBV4-1
CDR3 protein: CASSQDIRGSQPQHF
CDR3 DNA: TGCGCCAGCAGCCAAGATATCCGAGGGAGTCAGCCCCAGCATTTT

D gene: TRBD1
clone size: -
J gene: TRBJ1-1
V gene: TRBV4-1
CDR3 protein: CASSLRTGETEAFF
CDR3 DNA: TGCGCCAGCAGCCTTCGGACAGGGGAAACTGAAGCTTTCTTT

D gene: TRBD1
clone size: -
J gene: TRBJ2-7
V gene: TRBV11-3
CDR3 protein: CASSRQGTDEQYF
CDR3 DNA: TGTGCCAGCAGTCGACAGGGGACCGACGAGCAGTACTTC

D gene: -
clone size: -
J gene: TRBJ1-2
V gene: TRBV6-5
CDR3 protein: CASTNTRGPSYGYTF
CDR3 DNA: TGTGCCAGCACCAACACCAGGGGACCTTCCTATGGCTACACCTTC

D gene: TRBD2
clone size: -
J gene: TRBJ2-1
V gene: TRBV5-4
CDR3 protein: CASTQRTSGSSEQFF
CDR3 DNA: TGTGCCAGCACCCAAAGGACTAGCGGGAGTAGTGAGCAGTTCTTC

D gene: -
clone size: -
J gene: TRBJ1-3
V gene: TRBV27
CDR3 protein: CASSLDRGNGNTIYF
CDR3 DNA: TGTGCCAGCAGTTTAGATCGAGGGAATGGAAACACCATATATTTT

D gene: -
clone size: -
J gene: TRBJ2-5
V gene: TRBV4-3
CDR3 protein: CASSQDFRGLGTQYF
CDR3 DNA: TGCGCCAGCAGCCAAGATTTCAGGGGTCTGGGGACCCAGTACTTC

D gene: TRBD1
clone size: -
J gene: TRBJ1-2
V gene: TRBV5-6
CDR3 protein: CASSTRTGYGYTF
CDR3 DNA: TGTGCCAGCAGCACCCGGACAGGGTATGGCTACACCTTC

D gene: -
clone size: -
J gene: TRBJ2-3
V gene: TRBV28
CDR3 protein: CASSLSSGVTSTDTQYF
CDR3 DNA: TGTGCCAGCAGTTTAAGTTCAGGGGTAACTAGCACAGATACGCAGTATTTT

D gene: -
clone size: -
J gene: TRBJ2-3
V gene: TRBV4-1
CDR3 protein: CASSQSFVKGTDTQYF
CDR3 DNA: TGCGCCAGCAGCCAGAGTTTCGTGAAAGGCACAGATACGCAGTATTTT

D gene: TRBD1
clone size: -
J gene: TRBJ1-2
V gene: TRBV18
CDR3 protein: CASSPDRGYGYTF
CDR3 DNA: TGTGCCAGCTCACCTGACAGGGGCTATGGCTACACCTTC

D gene: -
clone size: -
J gene: TRBJ1-5
V gene: TRBV27
CDR3 protein: CASSRVQYQPQHF
CDR3 DNA: TGTGCCAGCAGTCGGGTTCAATATCAGCCCCAGCATTTT

D gene: TRBD2
clone size: -
J gene: TRBJ2-7
V gene: TRBV19
CDR3 protein: CATRTSGSYEQYF
CDR3 DNA: TGTGCCACCCGGACTAGCGGGAGCTACGAGCAGTACTTC